This T cell receptor (beta chain) was retrieved from a study of T cell changes during pregnancy in multiple sclerosis. CDR3 size: 14 residues. Germline CDR1 and CDR2: LNHDA and SQIVND (reference sequence). V dropped 3 bases and J dropped 0 bases, with 9 bases sitting between them. Assay used: immunoSEQ multiplex PCR; TCRdb lists only in-frame clones, some missing. Seen here are some 100,000 clones, almost 95% observed once, and the top ten hold 0.7% to 0.9%. This rearrangement joins TRBV19 to TRBJ2-7, with D possibly TRBD1 on 5 matching bases. This TCR came from a female donor with multiple sclerosis, enrolled in a pregnancy study. Sequenced here: peripheral blood, sampled before pregnancy. CDR3 DNA sequence: TGTGCCAGTAGTATTGGACATAGCTCCTACGAGCAGTACTTC. It yields the protein CASSIGHSSYEQYF. Filled out from reference TRBV19 and TRBJ2-7, the complete variable domain reads DGGITQSPKYLFRKEGQNVTLSCEQNLNHDAMYWYRQDPGQGLRLIYYSQIVNDFQKGDIAEGYSVSREKKESFPLTVTSAQKNPTAFYLCASSIGHSSYEQYFGPGTRLTVT.